This passage covers 18 T cell receptor beta chains from one sample sequenced in a study of blood T cell repertoires in COVID-19. The assay was immunoSEQ multiplex PCR, and TCRdb's table has in-frame clones only and misses some. The sample records 85,000 to 110,000 clones, roughly 90% being singletons. Specimen: peripheral blood. The receptors stem from a human donor in a cohort sampled during active COVID-19.

The chain has TRBV29-1 and TRBJ2-7, with D perhaps matching TRBD2 (5 bases). Germline V CDR1 and CDR2: SQVTM, ANQGSEA. V was clipped by 5 bases and J by 0 bases, with 11 bases between them. The CDR3 is 13 residues long. The CDR3 region is CSVSGSSSYEQYF. The DNA of the CDR3 is TGCAGCGTTAGCGGCTCAAGCTCCTACGAGCAGTACTTC.

V is TRBV6-5 and J is TRBJ2-7; 9 bases map to TRBD1. V lost 8 bases and J lost 5; bases outside the gene matches: 7. Germline V gene lookup returns CDR1 MNHEY and CDR2 SVGAGI. This CDR3 is 13 amino acids long. In DNA form, the CDR3 reads TGTGCCAGCGGGACGGACAGGGGCCACGAGCAGTACTTC. It is translated as CASGTDRGHEQYF.

The chain couples TRBV19 to TRBJ2-5; a possible D gene is TRBD2 (5 bases). V was clipped by 5 bases and J by 2 bases, with 15 bases between them. Germline V gene lookup returns CDR1 LNHDA and CDR2 SQIVND (reference sequence). The CDR3 sequence is 15 residues long. The CDR3 is CASSPWARRQETQYF. CDR3 coding DNA: TGTGCCAGTAGTCCGTGGGCGAGGAGGCAAGAGACCCAGTACTTC.

The chain employs TRBV5-6 and TRBJ1-5; perhaps TRBD1 as D (6 bases). CDR1 and CDR2 from the germline V gene are SGHDT and YYEEEE. V lost 4 bases and J 3 bases, leaving 8 bases between the germline ends. This CDR3 spans 13 amino acids. CDR3 bases: TGTGCCAGCAGCCGGGACAACAATCAGCCCCAGCATTTT. Its protein product is CASSRDNNQPQHF.

The chain employs TRBV7-2 and TRBJ2-7; 8 bases are shared with TRBD2. The trim removed 3 bases at V and 1 base at J, leaving 5 bases unmatched. Germline values: CDR1 SGHTA, CDR2 FQGNSA. This CDR3 region has 15 residues. The chain's CDR3 is CASSFSGGGSYEQYF. DNA of the CDR3: TGTGCCAGCAGCTTTTCGGGGGGGGGATCCTACGAGCAGTACTTC.

This rearrangement joins TRBV29-1 to TRBJ2-1; the match to TRBD1 covers 8 bases. This CDR3 comprises 14 residues. The junction had 10 bases not matched to a gene; V was cut back by 3 bases and J by 9 bases. Germline V gene data show CDR1 as SQVTM and CDR2 as ANQGSEA. The CDR3 loop is CSVEGRGRLGEQFF. The CDR3 DNA reads as TGCAGCGTTGAGGGCAGGGGGCGCCTAGGTGAGCAGTTCTTC.

The chain recombines TRBV5-4 with TRBJ2-7; weak D call: TRBD2 (5 bases). V was trimmed by 0 bases and J by 2 bases, leaving 18 bases between them. This CDR3 region has 17 residues. The germline gives CDR1 SGHNT, CDR2 YYREEE (reference sequence). As DNA, the CDR3 is TGTGCCAGCAGCTTGGTGGGGTTTAATAAGGAGGCCTACGAGCAGTACTTC. Protein: CASSLVGFNKEAYEQYF.

CDR3 protein: CAIRGQGGRASVKTDTQYF. CDR3 coding DNA: TGTGCCATCAGAGGACAGGGGGGGCGGGCTAGCGTAAAGACAGATACGCAGTATTTT. The V gene is TRBV10-3, the J gene TRBJ2-3, with 10 positions matching TRBD1. This CDR3 spans 19 amino acids. CDR1 is ENHRY and CDR2 is SYGVKD in the germline V gene. J lost 3 bases, V lost 6 bases, and 18 bases had no gene match.

This clone was picked up one time. The chain recombines TRBV12-2 with TRBJ1-4; the tabulated D call, TRBD1, remains unverified against the DNA. TRBV12-2 represents a pseudogene. The CDR3 is 15 residues long. The DNA of the CDR3 is TGTGCAAGTCGCCTCGCGGACAGGCTTAATGAAAAACTGTTTTTT. This sequence encodes CASRLADRLNEKLFF.

The genes are TRBV28 and TRBJ1-1, with 7 nucleotides matching TRBD1. Unmatched junction bases numbered 9, after V lost 4 bases and J lost 1 base. The length of the CDR3 is 16 residues. From germline, CDR1 is MDHEN and CDR2 SYDVKM. CDR3 DNA sequence: TGTGCCAGCAGTTCTACAGGGGCCGCTGAGAACACTGAAGCTTTCTTT. This encodes CASSSTGAAENTEAFF.

The chain combines TRBV4-1 with TRBJ2-7; 11 bases agree with TRBD1. The CDR3 is 15 residues long. Unmatched junction bases numbered 3, after V lost 3 bases and J lost 2 bases. CDR1 is MGHRA, CDR2 YSYEKL, per germline. For the CDR3, the DNA is TGCGCCAGCAGCCACTCGGGACAGGGGGCCTACGAGCAGTACTTC. It yields the protein CASSHSGQGAYEQYF.

This chain uses TRBV24-1 with TRBJ1-5; tentatively, D is TRBD1 (5 bases). The CDR3 is 17 residues long. The germline V and J ends were trimmed by 2 bases and 3 bases, with 16 bases remaining between them. Germline CDR1 reads KGHDR; CDR2 reads SFDVKD. This CDR3 reads CATSDSAREGFNQPQHF. The DNA for the CDR3 is TGTGCCACCAGTGATTCGGCCAGGGAGGGTTTCAATCAGCCCCAGCATTTT.

V and J are TRBV19 and TRBJ2-1, with 10 bases identical to TRBD2. The CDR3 spans 17 residues. The V gene end was trimmed by 0 bases and the J gene end by 7 bases; junction bases not matched to a gene: 9. From germline, CDR1 is LNHDA and CDR2 SQIVND (reference sequence). CDR3 region: CASSIDPPGLARNEQFF. CDR3 nucleotide sequence: TGTGCCAGTAGTATAGATCCGCCGGGACTAGCGCGTAATGAGCAGTTCTTC. The full variable domain, in which reference TRBV19 and TRBJ2-1 provide the parts outside the CDR3, is DGGITQSPKYLFRKEGQNVTLSCEQNLNHDAMYWYRQDPGQGLRLIYYSQIVNDFQKGDIAEGYSVSREKKESFPLTVTSAQKNPTAFYLCASSIDPPGLARNEQFFGPGTRLTVL.

The chain uses TRBV9 and TRBJ1-6; possibly TRBD1 for D (6 bases). CDR1 and CDR2 from the germline V gene are SGDLS and YYNGEE. V lost 1 base and J lost 8, with 13 bases in between. The CDR3 is 15 amino acids. CDR3 nucleotide sequence: TGTGCCAGCAGCGTATCAGGGGACGGAGATTCACCCCTCCACTTT. Amino acids: CASSVSGDGDSPLHF. The variable domain in full, with the rest retrieved from reference TRBV9 and TRBJ1-6, is DSGVTQTPKHLITATGQRVTLRCSPRSGDLSVYWYQQSLDQGLQFLIQYYNGEERAKGNILERFSAQQFPDLHSELNLSSLELGDSALYFCASSVSGDGDSPLHFGNGTRLTVT.

The rearrangement uses TRBV29-1 and TRBJ1-2; 10 bases agree with TRBD1. Germline V gene data show CDR1 as SQVTM and CDR2 as ANQGSEA. There are 15 residues in the CDR3. V dropped 6 bases and J dropped 0; count of bases not matched to a gene: 7. CDR3 sequence reads: CSVGDRGLTNYGYTF. The CDR3 DNA sequence: TGCAGCGTGGGAGACAGGGGGCTAACTAACTATGGCTACACCTTC.

This sequence joins TRBV7-9 and TRBJ2-1, with a weak D call TRBD1 (6 bases). Germline loops: CDR1 SEHNR, CDR2 FQNEAQ (reference sequence). Trimming shortened V by 3 bases and J by 8 bases, and 14 bases separated the two germline ends. The length of the CDR3 is 14 residues. The CDR3 nucleotides are TGTGCCAGCAGCTTGGGGACAAAGATTGATGAGCAGTTCTTC. It is translated as CASSLGTKIDEQFF.

The chain carries TRBV28 and TRBJ2-3; 8 bases match TRBD1. The junction had 5 bases not matched to a gene; V was cut back by 3 bases and J by 3 bases. CDR1 is MDHEN, CDR2 SYDVKM, per germline. The CDR3 runs to 15 residues. The CDR3 DNA is TGTGCCAGCAGTTTTCAGCAGGGGGCGACAGATACGCAGTATTTT. Translation: CASSFQQGATDTQYF.

The chain couples TRBV6-6 to TRBJ1-1; D call uncertain. The V end lost 0 bases, the J end lost 7 bases, and 9 bases lay between the germline ends. The CDR3 covers 13 residues. Looked up from germline, CDR1 is MNHNY and CDR2 is SVGAGI (reference sequence). CDR3 coding DNA: TGTGCCAGCAGTTACTCGAGGGAGCTTGAAGCTTTCTTT. It encodes CASSYSRELEAFF.